This T cell receptor beta chain stems from a study of human T cells and chemical hapten exposure. Looking at the study overall: TCR yields per sample varied, mainly owing to small pooled library volume differences.

In this sample, this clonotype turned up many times. The CDR3 covers 13 residues. V was trimmed by 5 bases and J by 2 bases, leaving 10 bases between them. The germline V gene has CDR1 SEHNR and CDR2 FQNEAQ (reference sequence). Total RNA was isolated from unfractionated whole blood. Authors' data handling: Sample-level TCR yields exhibited a median of about 96,000, with a range of about 23,224 to 700,000. MiXCR, applied by TCRdb to the 5' RACE reads, yields one record per CDR3 protein. The V and J calls and clone size come from TCRdb's table, not from the authors' own analysis. This table holds about 81,000 distinct CDR3 sequences, about 8.4% found once.

The sequence derives from a male donor in good health. The rearrangement uses TRBV7-9 and TRBJ2-7, with D hard to call. The chain's CDR3 is CASSPKGAYEQYF. CDR3 nucleotides: TGTGCCAGCAGCCCCAAAGGAGCCTACGAGCAGTACTTC.